This T cell receptor beta chain was sequenced in a study of metastatic and nonmetastatic thyroid tumors (dated by TCRdb to the early 2020s). In terms of the full investigation: Repertoires were compared across peripheral blood and tumor or nodule tissue samples from malignant and benign thyroid patients.

This clone showed up many times. Its antigen specificity is not known. Nothing much larger sits one base from this clone, and base qualities are not available. Trimming at the junction amounts to 5 bases on V and 9 bases on J, and the germline ends lie 17 bases apart. Looking up the germline V gene yields CDR1 SGHVS and CDR2 FQNEAQ. From the cysteine up to the phenylalanine, the CDR3 has a length of 14 residues. CDR3 DNA is the only sequence kept; it has 42 bases, read in frame from the first base. Library method: PCR. Sequencing instrument: Illumina HiSeq 4000. High-throughput sequencing was used to profile the TCR beta-chain CDR3 region of every patient. The original pipeline was this. A classifier to discriminate distant-metastatic papillary thyroid cancer patients was built from CDR3 differences across clinicopathological groups. To measure repertoire diversity the researchers used the Shannon index, while the Morisita-Horn index served to gauge how similar the tumor and blood repertoires were. TCRdb's own reprocessing of the public reads used fastp at Q25 and MiXCR and kept productive beta chains. The V and J calls shown here were made by TCRdb, not taken from the authors' results. In this sample the table shows under 25,000 clones, about a quarter of which occur a single time. The ten largest clones capture 6.1% of the sample.

Broader findings and caveats from the paper: TCR beta diversity was reported as significantly higher in malignant tumors than in benign nodules, in both blood and tumor samples.

None of the patients had been given any treatment before thyroid surgery. Using T-cell receptor beta sequencing, the researchers looked back retrospectively at clinical samples from patients, gathered between about 2012 and 2019. This receptor was obtained from a female donor with papillary thyroid cancer or a benign thyroid nodule (not recorded which). Some clones in this sample may be carry-over from other donors' samples. This chain joins TRBV7-8 to TRBJ2-1; the D gene could be TRBD1 or TRBD2, each one agreeing over 5 bases. Material: blood. The DNA is TGTGCCAGCAGCCCAGGGACCATCAGGCCTGAGCAGTTCTTC. Translation gives CASSPGTIRPEQFF.